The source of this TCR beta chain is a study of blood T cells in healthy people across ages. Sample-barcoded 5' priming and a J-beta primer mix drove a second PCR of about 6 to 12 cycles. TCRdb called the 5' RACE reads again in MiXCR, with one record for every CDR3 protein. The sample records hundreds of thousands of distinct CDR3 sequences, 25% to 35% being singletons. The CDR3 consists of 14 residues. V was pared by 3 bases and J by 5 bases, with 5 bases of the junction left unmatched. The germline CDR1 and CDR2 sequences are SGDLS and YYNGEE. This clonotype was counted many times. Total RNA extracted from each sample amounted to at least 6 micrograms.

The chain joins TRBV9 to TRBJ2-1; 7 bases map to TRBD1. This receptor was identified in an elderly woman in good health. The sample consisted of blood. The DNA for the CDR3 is TGTGCCAGCAGCGCCGGGGACAGACACAATGAGCAGTTCTTC. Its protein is CASSAGDRHNEQFF.